This record concerns one T cell receptor beta chain sequence. Antigen: not known. The data originate from a study of T-cell memory formation after mild COVID-19. Study-wide points: Mainly CM and EM harbored the contracting CD4+ clones; mainly EMRA harbored the CD8+ ones. The appearance of some responding clones in pre-infection memory suggested that cross-reactive memory joined.

Employing constant-segment primers, 5'RACE generated TCR alpha and TCR beta cDNA libraries bearing sample barcodes and UMIs. MiXCR, run by TCRdb on the 5' RACE reads, gives a single entry per CDR3 protein. The sample yields hundreds of thousands of distinct CDR3 sequences, about 18% seen once. This CDR3 is built from 14 residues. Per the germline V gene, CDR1 is DFQATT and CDR2 is SNEGSKA (reference sequence). V lost 0 bases, J lost 2 bases, and 1 base stayed unmatched. The chain has TRBV20-1 and TRBJ1-5; TRBD1 aligns across 7 bases. This receptor was taken from an adult woman who had mild COVID-19 (a few samples of this study predate the infection). Cell type and time point are not known. Sequenced: PBMCs or a T cell subset sorted from them (not recorded which). The CDR3 reads CSARDQGGNQPQHF. The DNA for the CDR3 is TGCAGTGCTAGAGATCAGGGGGGCAATCAGCCCCAGCATTTT.